This TCR beta chain was sequenced in a study of cytomegalovirus exposure and HLA in healthy donors. Findings and limits, study-wide: In a later analysis, 16,951 TCR beta sequences were associated with HLA alleles at 0.05 false discovery rate. Across donors, presence/absence analyses took sequencing depth to be roughly uniform. Judged likely to be a sequencing artifact was a cluster of highly shared sequence variants. Investigators reported 164 TCR beta chains as tied to cytomegalovirus.

In regard to this clone: Its antigen is currently unknown.

CDR1 is LNHDA and CDR2 is SQIVND in the germline V gene (reference sequence). The CDR3 totals 15 residues. V lost 6 bases to trimming and J lost 4 bases; unmatched junction nucleotides: 7. PCR involved 60 Vbeta and 13 Jbeta primers. Generated by immunoSEQ multiplex PCR, the TCRdb table keeps only in-frame clones and is missing some. The sample has about 200,000 clones; about four fifths are singletons. What was sequenced was PBMCs. The receptor was derived from a woman aged 18-29 years in good health and CMV-seronegative. The chain employs TRBV19 and TRBJ2-1; TRBD1 aligns across 9 bases. In DNA, the CDR3 is TGTGCCAGTAGCCTAACCGGGACAGGGTACAATGAGCAGTTCTTC. Residues: CASSLTGTGYNEQFF.